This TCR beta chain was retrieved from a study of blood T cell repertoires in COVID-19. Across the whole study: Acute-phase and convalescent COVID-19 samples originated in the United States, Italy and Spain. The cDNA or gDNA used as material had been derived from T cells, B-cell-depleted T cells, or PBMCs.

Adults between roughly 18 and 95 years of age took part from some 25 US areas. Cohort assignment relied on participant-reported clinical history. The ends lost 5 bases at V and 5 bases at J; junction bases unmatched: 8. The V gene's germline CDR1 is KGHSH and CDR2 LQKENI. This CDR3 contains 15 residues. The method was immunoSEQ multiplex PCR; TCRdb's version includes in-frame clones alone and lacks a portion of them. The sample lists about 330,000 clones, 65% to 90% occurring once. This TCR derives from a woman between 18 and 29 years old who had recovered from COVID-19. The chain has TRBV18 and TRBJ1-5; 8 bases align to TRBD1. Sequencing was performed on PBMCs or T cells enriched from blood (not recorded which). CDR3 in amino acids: CASSSQGARDQPQHF. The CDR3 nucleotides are TGTGCCAGCTCAAGCCAGGGGGCGCGGGATCAGCCCCAGCATTTT.